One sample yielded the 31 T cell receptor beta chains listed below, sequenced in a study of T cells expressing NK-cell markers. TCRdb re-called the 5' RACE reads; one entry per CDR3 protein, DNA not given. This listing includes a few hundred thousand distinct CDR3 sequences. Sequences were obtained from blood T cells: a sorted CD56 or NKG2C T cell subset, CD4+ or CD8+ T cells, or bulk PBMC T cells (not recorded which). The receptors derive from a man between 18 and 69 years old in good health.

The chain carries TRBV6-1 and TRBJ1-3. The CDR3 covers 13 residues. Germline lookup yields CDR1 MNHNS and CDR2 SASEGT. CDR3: CASRNHDGNTIYF.

The CDR3 sequence: CSVALSPPGELFF. The gene calls are TRBV29-1 and TRBJ2-2. In germline, CDR1 is SQVTM, CDR2 ANQGSEA. This CDR3 has 13 amino acids.

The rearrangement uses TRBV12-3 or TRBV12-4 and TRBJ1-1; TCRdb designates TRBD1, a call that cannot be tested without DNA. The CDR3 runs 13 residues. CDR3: CASRPGEKELAFF.

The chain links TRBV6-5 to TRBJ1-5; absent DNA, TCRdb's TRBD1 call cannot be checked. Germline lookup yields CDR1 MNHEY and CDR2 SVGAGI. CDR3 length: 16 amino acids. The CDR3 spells CASSYSMPRVGQPQHF.

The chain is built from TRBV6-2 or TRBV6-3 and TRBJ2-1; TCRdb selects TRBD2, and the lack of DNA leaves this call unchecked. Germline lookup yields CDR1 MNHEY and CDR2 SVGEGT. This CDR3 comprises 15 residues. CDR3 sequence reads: CASNEPGLAVNEQFF.

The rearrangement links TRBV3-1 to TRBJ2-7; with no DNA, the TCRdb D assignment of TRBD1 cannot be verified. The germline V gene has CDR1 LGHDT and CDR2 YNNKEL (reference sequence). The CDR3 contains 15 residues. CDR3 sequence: CASRNTGAGTYEQYF.

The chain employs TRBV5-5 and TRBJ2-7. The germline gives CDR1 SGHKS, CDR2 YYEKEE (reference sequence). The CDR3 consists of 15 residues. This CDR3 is CASSLVAGTAHEQYF.

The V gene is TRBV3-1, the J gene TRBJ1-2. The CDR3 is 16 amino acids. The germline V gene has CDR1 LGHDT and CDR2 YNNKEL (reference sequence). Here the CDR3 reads CASSPHDRDFGYGYTF.

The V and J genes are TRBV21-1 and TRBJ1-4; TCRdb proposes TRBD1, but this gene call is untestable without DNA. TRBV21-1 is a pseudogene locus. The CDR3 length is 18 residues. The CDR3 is CASSAQDQTRGNYEKLFF.

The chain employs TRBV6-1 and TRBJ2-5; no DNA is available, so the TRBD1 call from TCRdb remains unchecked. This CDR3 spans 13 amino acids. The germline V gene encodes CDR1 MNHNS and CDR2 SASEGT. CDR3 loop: CASSEAPGETQYF.

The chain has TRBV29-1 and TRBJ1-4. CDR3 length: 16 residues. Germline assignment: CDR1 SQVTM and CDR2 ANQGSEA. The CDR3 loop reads CSVEDLIHSTNEKLFF.

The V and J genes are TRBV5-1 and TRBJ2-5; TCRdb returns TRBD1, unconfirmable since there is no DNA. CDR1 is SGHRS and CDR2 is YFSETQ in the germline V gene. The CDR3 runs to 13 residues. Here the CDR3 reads CASKRQEQETQYF.

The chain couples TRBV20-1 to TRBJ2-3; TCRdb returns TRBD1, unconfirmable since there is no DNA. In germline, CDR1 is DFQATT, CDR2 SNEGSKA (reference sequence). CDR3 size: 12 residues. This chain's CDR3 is CSGTGDTDTQYF.

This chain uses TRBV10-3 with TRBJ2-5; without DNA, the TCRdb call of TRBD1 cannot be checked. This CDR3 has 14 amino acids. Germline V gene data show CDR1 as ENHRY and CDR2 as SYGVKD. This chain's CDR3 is CAISEGGTQETQYF.

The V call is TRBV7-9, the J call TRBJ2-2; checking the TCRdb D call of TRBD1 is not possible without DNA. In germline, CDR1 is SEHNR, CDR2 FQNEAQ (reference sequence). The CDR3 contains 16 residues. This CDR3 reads CASSPGQNANTGELFF.

The CDR3 is CSARDYGGESSFNEQFF. The chain couples TRBV20-1 to TRBJ2-1. Looked up from germline, CDR1 is DFQATT and CDR2 is SNEGSKA (reference sequence). The CDR3 totals 17 residues.

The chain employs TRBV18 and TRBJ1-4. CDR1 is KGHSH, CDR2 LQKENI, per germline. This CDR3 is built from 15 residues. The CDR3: CASSLRRTENEKLFF.

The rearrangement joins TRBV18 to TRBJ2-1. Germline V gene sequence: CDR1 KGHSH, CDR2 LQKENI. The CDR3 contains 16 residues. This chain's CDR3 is CASSRFGNPSGNEQFF.

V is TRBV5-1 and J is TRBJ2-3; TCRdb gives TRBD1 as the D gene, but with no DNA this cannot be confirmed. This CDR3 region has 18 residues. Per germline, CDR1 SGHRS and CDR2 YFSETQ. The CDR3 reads CASSLAGQGLGAADTQYF.

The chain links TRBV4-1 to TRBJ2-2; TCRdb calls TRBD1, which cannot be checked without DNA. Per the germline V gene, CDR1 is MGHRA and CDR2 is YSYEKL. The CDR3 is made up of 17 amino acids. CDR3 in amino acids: CASSLGTGGFGTGELFF.

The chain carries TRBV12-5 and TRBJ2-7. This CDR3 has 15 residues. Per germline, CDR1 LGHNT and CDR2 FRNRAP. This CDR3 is CASGYDKPPLYEQYF.

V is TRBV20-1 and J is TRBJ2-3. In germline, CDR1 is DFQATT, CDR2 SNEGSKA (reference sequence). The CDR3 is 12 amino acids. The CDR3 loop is CSASLAGDTQYF.

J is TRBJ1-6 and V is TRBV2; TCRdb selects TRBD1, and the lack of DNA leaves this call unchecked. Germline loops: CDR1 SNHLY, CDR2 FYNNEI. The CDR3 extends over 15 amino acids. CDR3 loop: CASSEAGTANSPLHF.

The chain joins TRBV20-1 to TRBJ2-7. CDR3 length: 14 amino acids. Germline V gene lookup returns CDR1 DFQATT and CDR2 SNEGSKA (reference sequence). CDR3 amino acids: CSASHRQSSYEQYF.

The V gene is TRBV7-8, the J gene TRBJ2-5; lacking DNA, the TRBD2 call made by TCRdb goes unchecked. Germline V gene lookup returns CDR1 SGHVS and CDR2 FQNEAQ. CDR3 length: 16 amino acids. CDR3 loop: CASSPSASGGQETQYF. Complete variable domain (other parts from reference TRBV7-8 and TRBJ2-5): GAGVSQSPRYKVAKRGQDVALRCDPISGHVSLFWYQQALGQGPEFLTYFQNEAQLDKSGLPSDRFFAERPEGSVSTLKIQRTQQEDSAVYLCASSPSASGGQETQYFGPGTRLLVL.

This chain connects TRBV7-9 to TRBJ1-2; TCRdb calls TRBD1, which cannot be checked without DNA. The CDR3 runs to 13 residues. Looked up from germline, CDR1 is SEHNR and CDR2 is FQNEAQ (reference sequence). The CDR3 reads CASSNTGTYGYTF. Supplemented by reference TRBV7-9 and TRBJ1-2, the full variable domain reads DTGVSQNPRHKITKRGQNVTFRCDPISEHNRLYWYRQTLGQGPEFLTYFQNEAQLEKSRLLSDRFSAERPKGSFSTLEIQRTEQGDSAMYLCASSNTGTYGYTFGSGTRLTVV.

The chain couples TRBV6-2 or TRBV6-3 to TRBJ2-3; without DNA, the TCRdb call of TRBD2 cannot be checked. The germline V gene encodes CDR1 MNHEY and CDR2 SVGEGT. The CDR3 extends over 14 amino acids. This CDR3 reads CASTRGQSPDTQYF.

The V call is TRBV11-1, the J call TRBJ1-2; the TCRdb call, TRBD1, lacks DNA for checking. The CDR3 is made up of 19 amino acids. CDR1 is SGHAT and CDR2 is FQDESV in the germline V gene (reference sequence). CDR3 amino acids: CASSPKTKDRQPLNYGYTF. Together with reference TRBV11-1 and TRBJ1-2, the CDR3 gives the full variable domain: EAEVAQSPRYKITEKSQAVAFWCDPISGHATLYWYRQILGQGPELLVQFQDESVVDDSQLPKDRFSAERLKGVDSTLKIQPAELGDSAMYLCASSPKTKDRQPLNYGYTFGSGTRLTVV.

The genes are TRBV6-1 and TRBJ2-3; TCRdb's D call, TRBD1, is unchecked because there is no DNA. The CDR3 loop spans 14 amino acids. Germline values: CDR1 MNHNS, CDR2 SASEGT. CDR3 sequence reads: CASSPRQGRYTQYF.

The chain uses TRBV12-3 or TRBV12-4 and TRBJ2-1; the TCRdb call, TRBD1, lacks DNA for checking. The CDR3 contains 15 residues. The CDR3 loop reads CASSPGDRAYNEQFF.

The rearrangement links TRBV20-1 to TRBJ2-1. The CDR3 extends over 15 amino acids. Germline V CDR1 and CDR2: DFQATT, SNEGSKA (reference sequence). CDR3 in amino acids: CSARDPSGVGDEQFF.